The 7 T cell receptor beta chains reported below all come from one sample, sequenced in a study of PD-1 blockade in classical Hodgkin lymphoma. Sequencing was performed with immunoSEQ multiplex PCR; in TCRdb, only in-frame clones are kept and a portion is missing. The sample has around 96,000 clones, roughly 83% seen once. Relapse after autologous stem cell transplantation occurred in every patient, and brentuximab vedotin exposure varied. The starting material was peripheral blood mononuclear cells (PBMCs), obtained at baseline. These receptor sequences come from a human donor with classical Hodgkin lymphoma.

This chain uses TRBV27 with TRBJ2-5; 8 bases are a match to TRBD1. Germline lookup yields CDR1 MNHEY and CDR2 SMNVEV (reference sequence). V was clipped by 3 bases and J by 5 bases; unmatched bases: 11. CDR3 length: 16 amino acids. The CDR3 region has the DNA TGTGCCAGCAGTTTCCGACTCGGACAGGGTCGGGAGACCCAGTACTTC. This sequence encodes CASSFRLGQGRETQYF.

The chain uses TRBV7-8 and TRBJ1-2; D unclear. V was trimmed by 5 bases and J by 5 bases, leaving 24 bases between them. The CDR3 totals 17 residues. Germline V lookup: CDR1 SGHVS, CDR2 FQNEAQ. The CDR3 DNA follows: TGTGCCAGCAGCCTCGACCACGGACGAACCATGGGGTATGGCTACACCTTC. Translating gives CASSLDHGRTMGYGYTF.

This chain uses TRBV28 with TRBJ2-2; 8 positions agree with TRBD1. The V gene's germline CDR1 is MDHEN and CDR2 SYDVKM. Trimming at V came to 1 base and at J to 7 bases, leaving 5 bases not matched to a gene. This CDR3 is 15 amino acids long. In nucleotides, the CDR3 is TGTGCCAGCAGTTTATTGGGGACAGGCAACGGGGAGCTGTTTTTT. As protein: CASSLLGTGNGELFF.

This chain joins TRBV9 and TRBJ2-5; D may match TRBD1 or TRBD2 (5 bases each). The end of the DNA aligns better with TRBJ2-7, so the J call may be wrong. Germline CDR1 and CDR2: SGDLS and YYNGEE. This CDR3 is 13 amino acids long. CDR3: CASSVMGDGEQYF. Written as DNA, the CDR3 is TGTGCCAGCAGCGTAATGGGGGACGGCGAGCAGTACTTC.

The chain carries TRBV7-2 and TRBJ2-7, with 8 bases matching TRBD1. In germline, CDR1 is SGHTA, CDR2 FQGNSA. V shed 5 bases and J 1 base; nucleotides not matched to a gene: 10. The CDR3 runs to 16 residues. CDR3 in DNA: TGTGCCAGCAGCACGTCCCGGGACAGGCCGTCCTACGAGCAGTACTTC. Protein: CASSTSRDRPSYEQYF.

This chain uses TRBV6-4 with TRBJ2-1; either TRBD1 or TRBD2 may fit D (5 bases each). The CDR3 totals 16 residues. Looked up from germline, CDR1 is MRHNA and CDR2 is SNTAGT. V was shortened by 6 bases and J by 4 bases, with 19 bases between the two germline ends. The DNA of the CDR3 is TGTGCCAGCAGCCCGGAGGACCTTGGGGGTTACAATGAGCAGTTCTTC. Translating gives CASSPEDLGGYNEQFF.

The chain uses TRBV19 and TRBJ2-1; no definite D call. CDR1 and CDR2 from the germline V gene are LNHDA and SQIVND (reference sequence). Trimming left V 5 bases short and J 9 bases short, with 23 bases between. The CDR3 extends over 16 amino acids. The CDR3: CASSGPTSESGLEQFF. DNA for the CDR3: TGTGCCAGTAGTGGACCGACTTCGGAATCTGGTCTTGAGCAGTTCTTC. The full variable domain, with the rest looked up from reference TRBV19 and TRBJ2-1, is DGGITQSPKYLFRKEGQNVTLSCEQNLNHDAMYWYRQDPGQGLRLIYYSQIVNDFQKGDIAEGYSVSREKKESFPLTVTSAQKNPTAFYLCASSGPTSESGLEQFFGPGTRLTVL.